This T cell receptor (beta chain) originates from a study of identical twins. Study-wide findings and caveats: Invariant T cells like MAIT and iNKT could partly confound the zero-insertion analyses. High-abundance cord blood beta clonotypes had fewer insertions; memory repertoires showed none.

Trimming cost V 0 bases and J 1 base, with 7 bases left between them. The germline CDR1 and CDR2 sequences are SGHKS and YYEKEE (reference sequence). This CDR3 comprises 15 residues. This clonotype was recorded many times. Its antigen is still unknown. A universal primer site arose from template switching, and cDNA bore unique molecular identifiers. TCRdb re-derived calls from the 5' RACE reads in MiXCR, one entry per CDR3 protein. Among more than 650,000 distinct CDR3 sequences listed, 6% to 6.5% were seen once. This receptor was obtained from a man aged 18 to 35 in good health. The sequenced sample was naive T cells sorted from blood. The chain carries TRBV5-5 and TRBJ2-2; no clear D. The CDR3 loop reads CASSLEYQNTGELFF. Here the CDR3 DNA reads TGTGCCAGCAGCTTGGAGTACCAGAACACCGGGGAGCTGTTTTTT.